These 20 T cell receptor beta chains originate from one sample sequenced in a study of blood T cell repertoires in COVID-19. Repertoires were generated with immunoSEQ multiplex PCR, while TCRdb's copy carries only in-frame clones and drops some. The sample holds about 290,000 clones; around four fifths are singletons and the top ten take 4.1%. Material: peripheral blood. The receptor set was obtained from a woman between 50 and 59 years old with active or convalescent COVID-19.

The V and J genes are TRBV6-5 and TRBJ2-7, with D hard to call. Per germline, CDR1 MNHEY and CDR2 SVGAGI. This CDR3 is 13 amino acids long. Trimming pared 7 bases from V and 0 bases from J, leaving 10 bases between. Here the CDR3 reads CASMLGDSYEQYF. Here the CDR3 DNA reads TGTGCCAGCATGTTGGGCGACTCCTACGAGCAGTACTTC.

The CDR3 reads CSVDDRGGNTIYF. The DNA of the CDR3 is TGCAGCGTAGACGACAGGGGAGGAAACACCATATATTTT. The chain couples TRBV29-1 to TRBJ1-3, with TRBD1 identical over 8 bases. Trimming cost V 6 bases and J 4 bases; bases outside gene matches: 5. CDR1 is SQVTM, CDR2 ANQGSEA, per germline. The length of the CDR3 is 13 residues.

This chain uses TRBV19 with TRBJ1-5, with 8 bases that match TRBD1. The J segment lost 7 bases and the V segment lost 4 bases, leaving 6 bases of the junction unmatched. The CDR3 contains 14 residues. Germline V gene sequence: CDR1 LNHDA, CDR2 SQIVND (reference sequence). CDR3 DNA: TGTGCCAGTAGTAGAAGAGACAGGGGCCAGCCCCAGCATTTT. Encoded protein: CASSRRDRGQPQHF.

V usage is TRBV24-1 and J usage is TRBJ2-5; no firm D call. The ends were cut back, 3 bases at V and 5 bases at J, with 12 bases in the middle. CDR1 KGHDR and CDR2 SFDVKD come from the germline V gene. The CDR3 contains 14 residues. The CDR3 protein is CATSDPRLIETQYF. DNA of the CDR3: TGTGCCACCAGTGATCCTAGGTTGATTGAGACCCAGTACTTC.

This clone was counted a single time. The chain recombines TRBV6-5 with TRBJ1-1; the D is unclear. With 0 bases removed from V and 1 base from J, the gap between germline ends came to 12 bases. The CDR3 extends over 16 amino acids. Germline loops: CDR1 MNHEY, CDR2 SVGAGI. CDR3 sequence reads: CASSYSIGVGNTEAFF. The CDR3 bases are TGTGCCAGCAGTTACTCGATCGGGGTGGGGAACACTGAAGCTTTCTTT.

The V and J genes are TRBV5-1 and TRBJ2-1, with 10 bases lining up with TRBD2. The CDR3 totals 15 residues. The junction had 5 bases not matched to a gene; V was cut back by 4 bases and J by 4 bases. Germline CDR1 and CDR2: SGHRS and YFSETQ. The CDR3 spells CASSQTSGYYNEQFF. The CDR3 region has the DNA TGCGCCAGCAGCCAGACTAGCGGGTATTACAATGAGCAGTTCTTC.

The chain combines TRBV5-4 with TRBJ2-5; 8 nucleotides align to TRBD2. Trimming cost V 6 bases and J 4 bases; bases outside gene matches: 8. Per germline, CDR1 SGHNT and CDR2 YYREEE (reference sequence). The CDR3 has 14 amino acids. CDR3 region: CASTRAGVRETQYF. CDR3 nucleotides: TGTGCCAGCACCCGAGCGGGAGTTAGAGAGACCCAGTACTTC.

The chain has TRBV11-2 and TRBJ2-7; 8 positions agree with TRBD1. V trimming: 1 base; J trimming: 5 bases; junction bases outside the gene matches: 4. CDR3 size: 14 residues. Looked up from germline, CDR1 is SGHAT and CDR2 is FQNNGV. CDR3 bases: TGTGCCAGCAGCTTAGGGACAGGGTGGGACGAGCAGTACTTC. This codes for CASSLGTGWDEQYF.

This rearrangement joins TRBV2 to TRBJ2-1; 11 bases agree with TRBD2. Germline assignment: CDR1 SNHLY and CDR2 FYNNEI. After removal of 7 bases from V and 1 base from J, the junction contained 9 bases not matched to a gene. The CDR3 sequence is 17 residues long. The CDR3 region is CASTGTSGLLSYNEQFF. Written as DNA, the CDR3 is TGTGCCAGCACCGGGACTAGCGGATTGTTATCCTACAATGAGCAGTTCTTC. Together with reference TRBV2 and TRBJ2-1, the CDR3 gives the full variable domain: EPEVTQTPSHQVTQMGQEVILRCVPISNHLYFYWYRQILGQKVEFLVSFYNNEISEKSEIFDDQFSVERPDGSNFTLKIRSTKLEDSAMYFCASTGTSGLLSYNEQFFGPGTRLTVL.

This clone showed up many times. The CDR3 DNA sequence: TGTGCCAGCAGCCCTGGGACTAGCGGGAGGGCCTACTTC. It yields the protein CASSPGTSGRAYF. This chain uses TRBV7-2 with TRBJ2-7, with TRBD2 matching 16 bases. This CDR3 has 13 amino acids. Germline CDR1 reads SGHTA; CDR2 reads FQGNSA. V lost 5 bases, J lost 13 bases, and 5 bases stayed unmatched.

The rearrangement links TRBV3-1 (or the pseudogene TRBV3-2) to TRBJ2-3; perhaps TRBD2 as D (6 bases). The V gene lost 0 bases and the J gene lost 6 bases, with 10 bases spanning the gap. This CDR3 has 14 residues. Germline V lookup: CDR1 LGHDT, CDR2 YNNKEL (reference sequence). The CDR3 coding sequence is TGTGCCAGCAGCCAAGATGGAGGGGCGGATACGCAGTATTTT. Encoded protein: CASSQDGGADTQYF.

J is TRBJ2-2 and V is TRBV5-1; D gene unclear. The germline V gene has CDR1 SGHRS and CDR2 YFSETQ. CDR3 length: 15 amino acids. Trimming left V 0 bases short and J 7 bases short, with 13 bases between. The CDR3: CASSLERFSGGELFF. CDR3 DNA sequence: TGCGCCAGCAGCTTGGAACGTTTTAGTGGCGGGGAGCTGTTTTTT.

The CDR3 coding sequence is TGCGCCAGCAGCTCTCAGGGGCCTAATGAAAAACTGTTTTTT. Protein product: CASSSQGPNEKLFF. This chain connects TRBV5-1 to TRBJ1-4, with D perhaps matching TRBD1 (6 bases). CDR1 is SGHRS and CDR2 is YFSETQ in the germline V gene. Between the trimmed V and J ends, which lost 3 bases and 3 bases, there was a span of 9 bases. The CDR3 totals 14 residues.

This clone was observed a single time. V and J are TRBV7-9 and TRBJ2-6; possible D gene TRBD2, 6 bases. CDR3 length equals 15 residues. V shed 11 bases and J shed 1 base, with 15 bases lying between them. Germline V gene data show CDR1 as SEHNR and CDR2 as FQNEAQ (reference sequence). The chain's CDR3 is CAPTMGTSGANVLTF. The CDR3 nucleotides are TGTGCCCCGACCATGGGGACTTCTGGGGCCAACGTCCTGACTTTC.

V and J are TRBV29-1 and TRBJ1-1; no reliable D call. V shed 7 bases and J shed 0 bases, with 9 bases lying between them. Germline assignment: CDR1 SQVTM and CDR2 ANQGSEA. The CDR3 covers 12 residues. This chain's CDR3 is CSALSMNTEAFF. The CDR3 bases are TGCAGCGCCTTGAGCATGAACACTGAAGCTTTCTTT. The full variable domain, with the rest looked up from reference TRBV29-1 and TRBJ1-1, is SAVISQKPSRDICQRGTSLTIQCQVDSQVTMMFWYRQQPGQSLTLIATANQGSEATYESGFVIDKFPISRPNLTFSTLTVSNMSPEDSSIYLCSALSMNTEAFFGQGTRLTVV.

The chain carries TRBV3-1 (or the pseudogene TRBV3-2) and TRBJ1-5, with TRBD1 identical over 11 bases. Germline lookup yields CDR1 LGHDT and CDR2 YNNKEL (reference sequence). This CDR3 is built from 18 residues. The V segment lost 5 bases and the J segment 0 bases; nucleotides outside the gene matches: 9. Here the CDR3 reads CASSTGQGGLHSNQPQHF. The CDR3 DNA sequence: TGTGCCAGCAGCACGGGACAGGGGGGCCTACATAGCAATCAGCCCCAGCATTTT.

Here the CDR3 DNA reads TGCGCCAGCAGCGTACTGACAGGAGGTAGCTCCTACAATGAGCAGTTCTTC. This encodes CASSVLTGGSSYNEQFF. V and J are TRBV5-1 and TRBJ2-1; weak D call: TRBD1 (6 bases). CDR1 and CDR2 from the germline V gene are SGHRS and YFSETQ. This CDR3 region has 17 residues. V was trimmed by 4 bases and J by 0 bases, leaving 17 bases between them.

This chain joins TRBV28 and TRBJ2-7; 13 nucleotides line up with TRBD2. Looked up from germline, CDR1 is MDHEN and CDR2 is SYDVKM. The CDR3 length is 18 residues. V dropped 8 bases and J dropped 1; count of bases not matched to a gene: 14. The CDR3 DNA is TGTGCCAGCCCTCCAGGACCGGGACTAGCGGGGACTTCCTACGAGCAGTACTTC. Its protein product is CASPPGPGLAGTSYEQYF.

V and J are TRBV28 and TRBJ1-3; the D is unclear. Per the germline V gene, CDR1 is MDHEN and CDR2 is SYDVKM. V was trimmed by 5 bases and J by 4 bases, leaving 9 bases between them. The CDR3 is 13 amino acids. The CDR3 loop is CASSPSRGNTIYF. CDR3 bases: TGTGCCAGCAGTCCCTCGAGGGGAAACACCATATATTTT.

The genes are TRBV28 and TRBJ1-5; 9 bases fit TRBD1. The germline V gene encodes CDR1 MDHEN and CDR2 SYDVKM. V gave up 3 bases and J gave up 0 bases; unmatched junction bases: 12. The CDR3 sequence is 19 residues long. CDR3 sequence (DNA): TGTGCCAGCAGTTTCATACCGGGACAGGGCACTTATAGCAATCAGCCCCAGCATTTT. It is translated as CASSFIPGQGTYSNQPQHF.